This TCR beta chain was profiled in a study of T cell responses to AZD1222 COVID-19 vaccine. A remark on this clone: Its antigen is unknown.

TCRdb's table, derived via immunoSEQ multiplex PCR, lists solely in-frame clones and lacks some. Seen here are 64,000 or so clones, roughly 84% observed once, and the top ten hold roughly 6.6%. Germline lookup yields CDR1 LGHNA and CDR2 YNFKEQ. V trimming: 1 base; J trimming: 0 bases; junction bases outside the gene matches: 12. The CDR3 sequence is 19 residues long. Findings and limits, study-wide: Scientists sampled the repertoires only once the peak T cell response had passed. Dominant at 160-218 and 743-854, vaccine-associated CD4 TCRs also spanned spike. Donors were chiefly white British, with a greater number of females, and clonal diversity was perhaps underestimated. At study baseline, merely about 6 AZD1222 recipients were seropositive.

This TCR was recovered from an adult in good health. The rearrangement joins TRBV4-2 to TRBJ2-7, with 10 bases lining up with TRBD2. The sequencing used peripheral blood, collected on day 0 of AZD1222 vaccination. CDR3 in DNA: TGTGCCAGCAGCCAAGGGGGGCCTAGCGGGGGTATTCACTCCTACGAGCAGTACTTC. This encodes CASSQGGPSGGIHSYEQYF.